This T cell receptor (beta chain) is drawn from a study of blood T cell repertoires in COVID-19. Study-level background: The United States, Italy and Spain provided the acute and convalescent COVID-19 samples. Nucleic acid was either cDNA or gDNA, and it came from T cells, B-cell-depleted T cells, or PBMCs.

Authors' data handling: Scientists estimated how many nucleated cells there were by amplifying reference gene primers. Assay: immunoSEQ multiplex PCR; the TCRdb copy retains only in-frame clones and omits some. Clonal size and the V and J genes are those of that table, whereas D and trimming came from the DNA. The sample consists of over 200,000 clones, more than 70% of them appearing once. The source is an elderly man with acute or convalescent COVID-19. Source material: peripheral blood.

Here the CDR3 reads CASSKEGNSGIQYF. CDR3 coding DNA: TGTGCCAGTAGTAAAGAAGGAAACTCGGGCATTCAGTACTTC. The genes are TRBV19 and TRBJ2-4; D gene uncertain. Trimming stripped 4 bases from V and 9 bases from J, with 16 bases between. From germline, CDR1 is LNHDA and CDR2 SQIVND (reference sequence). CDR3 size: 14 residues.